The source of this T cell receptor beta chain is a study of blood T cell repertoires in COVID-19. Study background: Samples of COVID-19 (acute and convalescent) were obtained from the United States, Italy and Spain. Sources were T cells, B-cell-depleted T cells, or PBMCs; the material itself was cDNA or gDNA.

Germline CDR1 and CDR2: SEHNR and FQNEAQ (reference sequence). V dropped 4 bases and J dropped 0 bases, with 13 bases sitting between them. There are 16 residues in the CDR3. As originally analysed: Nucleated cell number was recorded as an estimate derived from reference gene primer amplification. Sequencing used immunoSEQ multiplex PCR; TCRdb keeps in-frame clones, though not all of them. The DNA gave D and trimming, while V, J and clone size come from that table. Of about 190,000 clones listed, roughly 79% are singletons. This clone has a handful of counts. This TCR derives from an older woman with acute or convalescent COVID-19. The chain links TRBV7-9 to TRBJ2-1; D possibly corresponds to TRBD2 (6 bases). Sequenced input: peripheral blood. The CDR3 DNA reads TGTGCCAGCAGCTCTCGGGGAGGAGGCTCCTACAATGAGCAGTTCTTC. Amino acids: CASSSRGGGSYNEQFF.